The source of this T cell receptor beta chain is a study of shared clonotypes between healthy human individuals. Study results and caveats: The study found roughly 5% of naive CD4 clonotypes shared across a few donors. An anticipated effect of sequencing depth on clonotype sharing among donors was recognized.

The repertoire was sequenced with immunoSEQ multiplex PCR; TCRdb's copy has only in-frame clones and lacks some. The profile shows 600,000 to 750,000 clones, 72% of them singletons. There were only Caucasian adults among the donors, and all lived in Nashville, Tennessee. CD4+ cells were split into CD45RA+ naive and CD45RA-negative memory subsets. This clone has just a few counts. Its specificity is unknown. Other DNA sequences in the same sample also yield this CDR3. V was clipped by 4 bases and J by 5 bases, with 9 bases between them. The CDR3 runs to 13 residues. Germline V CDR1 and CDR2: MNHNS, SASEGT.

The receptor's source is a woman between 25 and 40 years old in good health. Material for sequencing was memory CD4+ T cells sorted from blood. Subset indicated: CD45RA-negative fraction. The chain is built from TRBV6-1 and TRBJ1-5, with D uncertain. The CDR3 here is CASSGNRDQPQHF. CDR3 nucleotide sequence: TGTGCCAGCAGTGGAAATAGAGATCAGCCCCAGCATTTT.